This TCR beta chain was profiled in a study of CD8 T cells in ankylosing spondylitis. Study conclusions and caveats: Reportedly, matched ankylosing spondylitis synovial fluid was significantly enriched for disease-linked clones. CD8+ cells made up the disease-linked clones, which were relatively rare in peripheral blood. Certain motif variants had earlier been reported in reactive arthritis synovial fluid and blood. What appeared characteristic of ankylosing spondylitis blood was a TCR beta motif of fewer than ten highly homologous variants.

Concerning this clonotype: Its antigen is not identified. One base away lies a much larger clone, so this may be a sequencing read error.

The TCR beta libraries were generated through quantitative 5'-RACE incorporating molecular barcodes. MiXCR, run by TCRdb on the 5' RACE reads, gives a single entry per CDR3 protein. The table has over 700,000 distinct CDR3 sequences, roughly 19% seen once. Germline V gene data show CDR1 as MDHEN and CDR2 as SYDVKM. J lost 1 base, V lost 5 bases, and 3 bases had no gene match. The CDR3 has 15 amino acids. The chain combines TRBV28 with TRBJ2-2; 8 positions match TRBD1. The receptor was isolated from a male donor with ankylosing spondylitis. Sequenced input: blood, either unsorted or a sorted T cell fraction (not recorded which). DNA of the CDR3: TGTGCCAGCAGTCTACAGGGGGTGAACACCGGGGAGCTGTTTTTT. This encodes CASSLQGVNTGELFF. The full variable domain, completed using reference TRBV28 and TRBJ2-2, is DVKVTQSSRYLVKRTGEKVFLECVQDMDHENMFWYRQDPGLGLRLIYFSYDVKMKEKGDIPEGYSVSREKKERFSLILESASTNQTSMYLCASSLQGVNTGELFFGEGSRLTVL.